This T cell receptor beta chain was sequenced during a study of T cells in Graves' hyperthyroidism and ophthalmopathy. The CDR3 is 13 residues long. Germline V gives CDR1 SGHNT, CDR2 YENEEA. Amplification of TCR beta CDR3 regions used RNA as the template. The HTBI primer set drove a first-round RT-PCR of the TCR CDR3. TCRdb ran MiXCR on the multiplex PCR reads and lists one entry per CDR3 protein. The repertoire holds roughly 570,000 distinct CDR3 sequences, around 14% seen once, with approximately 7% in the top ten. About this clonotype itself: A read error is possible here, since a much larger clone lies one base away.

This TCR derives from a woman in her 30s with Graves' hyperthyroidism. The sample was blood. The chain employs TRBV11-3 and TRBJ2-2; tentatively, D is TRBD1 or TRBD2 (5 bases each). In DNA form, the CDR3 reads TGTGCCAGCAGCCGGGACCACACCAGGGAGCTGTTTTTT. Residues: CASSRDHTRELFF.